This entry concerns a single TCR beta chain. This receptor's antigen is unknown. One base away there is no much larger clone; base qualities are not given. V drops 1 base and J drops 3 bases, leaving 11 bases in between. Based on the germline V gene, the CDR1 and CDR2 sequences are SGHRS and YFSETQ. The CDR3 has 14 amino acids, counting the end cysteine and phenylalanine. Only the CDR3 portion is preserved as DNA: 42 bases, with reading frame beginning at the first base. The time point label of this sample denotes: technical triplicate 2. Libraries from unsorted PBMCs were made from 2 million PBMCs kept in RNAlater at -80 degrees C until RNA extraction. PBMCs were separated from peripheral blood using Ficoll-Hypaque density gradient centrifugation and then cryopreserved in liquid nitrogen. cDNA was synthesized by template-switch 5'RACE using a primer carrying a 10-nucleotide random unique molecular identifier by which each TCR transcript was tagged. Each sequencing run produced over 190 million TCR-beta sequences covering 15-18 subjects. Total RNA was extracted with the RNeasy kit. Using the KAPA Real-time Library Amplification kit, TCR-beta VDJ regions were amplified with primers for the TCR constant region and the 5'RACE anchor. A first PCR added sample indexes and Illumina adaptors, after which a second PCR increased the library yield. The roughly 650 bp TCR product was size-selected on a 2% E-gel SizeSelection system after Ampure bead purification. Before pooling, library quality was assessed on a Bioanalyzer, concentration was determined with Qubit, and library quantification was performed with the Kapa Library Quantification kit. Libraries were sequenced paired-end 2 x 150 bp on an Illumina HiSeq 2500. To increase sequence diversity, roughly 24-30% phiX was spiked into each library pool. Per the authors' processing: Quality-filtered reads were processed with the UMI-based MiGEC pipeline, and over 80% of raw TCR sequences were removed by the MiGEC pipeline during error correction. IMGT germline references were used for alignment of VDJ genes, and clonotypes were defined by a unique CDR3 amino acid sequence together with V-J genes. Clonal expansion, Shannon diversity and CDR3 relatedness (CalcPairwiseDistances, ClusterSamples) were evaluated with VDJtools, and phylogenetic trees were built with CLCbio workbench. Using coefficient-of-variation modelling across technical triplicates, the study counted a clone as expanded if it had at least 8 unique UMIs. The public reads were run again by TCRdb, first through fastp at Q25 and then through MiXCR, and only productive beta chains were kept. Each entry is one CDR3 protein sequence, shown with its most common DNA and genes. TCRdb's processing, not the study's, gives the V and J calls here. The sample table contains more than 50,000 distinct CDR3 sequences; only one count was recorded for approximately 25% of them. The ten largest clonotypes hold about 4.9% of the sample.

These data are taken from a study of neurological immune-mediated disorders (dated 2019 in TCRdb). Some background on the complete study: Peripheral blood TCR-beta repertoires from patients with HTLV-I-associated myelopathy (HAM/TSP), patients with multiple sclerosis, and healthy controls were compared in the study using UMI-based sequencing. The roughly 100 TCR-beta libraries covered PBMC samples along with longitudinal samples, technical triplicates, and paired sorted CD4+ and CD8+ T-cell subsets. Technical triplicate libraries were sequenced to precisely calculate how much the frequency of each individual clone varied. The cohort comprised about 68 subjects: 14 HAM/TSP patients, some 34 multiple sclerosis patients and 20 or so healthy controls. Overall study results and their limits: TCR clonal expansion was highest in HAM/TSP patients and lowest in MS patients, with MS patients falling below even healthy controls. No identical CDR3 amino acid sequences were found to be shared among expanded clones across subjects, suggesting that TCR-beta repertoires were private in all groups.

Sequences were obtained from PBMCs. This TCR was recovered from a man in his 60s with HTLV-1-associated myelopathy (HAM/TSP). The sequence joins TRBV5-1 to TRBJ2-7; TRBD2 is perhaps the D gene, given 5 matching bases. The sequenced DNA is TGCGCCAGCAGCTTGAGACGGGGTCACTACGAGCAGTACTTC. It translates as CASSLRRGHYEQYF.